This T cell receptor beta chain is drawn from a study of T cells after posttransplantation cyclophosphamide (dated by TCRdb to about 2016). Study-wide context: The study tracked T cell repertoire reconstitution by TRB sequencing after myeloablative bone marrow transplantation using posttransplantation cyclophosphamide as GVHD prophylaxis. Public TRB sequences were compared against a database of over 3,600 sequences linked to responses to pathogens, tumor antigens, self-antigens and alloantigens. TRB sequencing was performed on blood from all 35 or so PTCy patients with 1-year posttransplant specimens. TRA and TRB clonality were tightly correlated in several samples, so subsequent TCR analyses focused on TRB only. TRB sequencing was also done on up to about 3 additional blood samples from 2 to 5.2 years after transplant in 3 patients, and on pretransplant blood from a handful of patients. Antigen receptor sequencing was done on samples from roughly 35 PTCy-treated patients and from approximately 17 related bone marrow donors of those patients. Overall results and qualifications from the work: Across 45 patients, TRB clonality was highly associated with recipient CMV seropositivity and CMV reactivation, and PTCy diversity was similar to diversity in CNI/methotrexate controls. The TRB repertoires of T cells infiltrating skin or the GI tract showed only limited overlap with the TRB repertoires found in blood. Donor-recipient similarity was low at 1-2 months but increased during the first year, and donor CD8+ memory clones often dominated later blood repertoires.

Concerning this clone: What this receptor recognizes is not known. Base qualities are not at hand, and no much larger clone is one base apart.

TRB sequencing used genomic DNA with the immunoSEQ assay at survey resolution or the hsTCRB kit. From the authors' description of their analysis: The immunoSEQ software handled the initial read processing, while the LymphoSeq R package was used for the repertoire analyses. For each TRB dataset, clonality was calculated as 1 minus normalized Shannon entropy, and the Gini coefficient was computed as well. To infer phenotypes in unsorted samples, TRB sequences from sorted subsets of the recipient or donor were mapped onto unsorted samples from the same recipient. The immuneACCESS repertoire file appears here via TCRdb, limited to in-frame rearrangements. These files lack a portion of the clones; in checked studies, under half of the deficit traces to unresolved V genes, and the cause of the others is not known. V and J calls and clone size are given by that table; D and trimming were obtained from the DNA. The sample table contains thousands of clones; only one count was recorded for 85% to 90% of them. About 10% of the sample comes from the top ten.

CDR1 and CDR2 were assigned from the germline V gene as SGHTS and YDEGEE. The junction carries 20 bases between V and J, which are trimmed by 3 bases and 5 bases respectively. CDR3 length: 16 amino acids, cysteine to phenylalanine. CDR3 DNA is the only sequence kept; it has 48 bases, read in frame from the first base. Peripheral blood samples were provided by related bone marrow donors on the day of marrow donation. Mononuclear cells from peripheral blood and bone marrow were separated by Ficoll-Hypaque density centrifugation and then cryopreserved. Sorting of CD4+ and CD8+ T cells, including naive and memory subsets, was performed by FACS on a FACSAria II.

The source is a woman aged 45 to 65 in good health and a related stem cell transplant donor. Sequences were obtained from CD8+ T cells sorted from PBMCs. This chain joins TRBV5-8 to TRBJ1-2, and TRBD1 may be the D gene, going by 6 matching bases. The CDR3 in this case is CASSSYRDTVGYGYTF. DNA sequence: TGTGCCAGCAGCTCCTACCGGGACACCGTGGGATATGGCTACACCTTC. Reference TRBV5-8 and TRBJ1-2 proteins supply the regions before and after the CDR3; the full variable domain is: EAGVTQSPTHLIKTRGQQATLRCSPISGHTSVYWYQQALGLGLQFLLWYDEGEERNRGNFPPRFSGRQFPNYSSELNVNALELEDSALYLCASSSYRDTVGYGYTFGSGTRLTVV.